These 12 T cell receptor beta chains were all obtained from the same sample, sequenced in a study of T cell responses to AZD1222 COVID-19 vaccine. Using immunoSEQ multiplex PCR, the repertoire was profiled, and TCRdb retains in-frame clones only, with some absent. The top ten hold around 1.5% of the sample, which has about 140,000 clones, roughly 92% seen once. The specimen was peripheral blood, collected on day 0 of AZD1222 vaccination. The origin of the receptors is an adult in good health.

The V and J genes are TRBV5-1 and TRBJ1-6; D is perhaps TRBD1 (5 bases). Germline lookup yields CDR1 SGHRS and CDR2 YFSETQ. CDR3 length equals 18 residues. V was shortened by 4 bases and J by 6 bases, with 23 bases between the two germline ends. The CDR3 region has the DNA TGCGCCAGCAGCGCTTGGCCAAAAAGGGGAACGGGTAATTCACCCCTCCACTTT. This codes for CASSAWPKRGTGNSPLHF. Full variable domain (outside the CDR3, taken from reference TRBV5-1 and TRBJ1-6): KAGVTQTPRYLIKTRGQQVTLSCSPISGHRSVSWYQQTPGQGLQFLFEYFSETQRNKGNFPGRFSGRQFSNSRSEMNVSTLELGDSALYLCASSAWPKRGTGNSPLHFGNGTRLTVT.

To note about this clone: Other DNA sequences in this specimen translate into the identical CDR3. This sequence joins TRBV5-1 and TRBJ2-1; no reliable D call. This CDR3 has 14 amino acids. Trimming removed 0 bases from V and 0 bases from J, with 4 bases in between. Germline CDR1 SGHRS, CDR2 YFSETQ. CDR3 nucleotide sequence: TGCGCCAGCAGCTTGGACAGCTCCTACAATGAGCAGTTCTTC. Translation gives CASSLDSSYNEQFF.

Only a few counts were recorded for this clone. The chain uses TRBV5-1 and TRBJ1-1, with a weak D call TRBD1 (5 bases). Germline assignment: CDR1 SGHRS and CDR2 YFSETQ. The CDR3 extends over 12 amino acids. The V end lost 4 bases, the J end lost 8 bases, and 12 bases lay between the germline ends. As DNA, the CDR3 is TGCGCCAGCAGCCTGGAGGGGCCAGAAGCTTTCTTT. Amino acids: CASSLEGPEAFF.

The CDR3 sequence: CASSIKDRLGNEQFF. Written as DNA, the CDR3 is TGTGCCAGTAGTATAAAGGACAGGTTGGGGAATGAGCAGTTCTTC. The rearrangement joins TRBV19 to TRBJ2-1; 7 bases are shared with TRBD1. CDR3 size: 15 residues. J gave up 7 bases and V 2 bases, and 8 bases lay outside the gene matches. The germline CDR1 and CDR2 sequences are LNHDA and SQIVND (reference sequence).

Concerning this clone itself: Other DNA sequences of this sample code for an identical CDR3. The chain uses TRBV14 and TRBJ2-5; possible D gene TRBD2, 5 bases. Germline V gene sequence: CDR1 SGHDN, CDR2 FVKESK. This CDR3 is 11 amino acids long. Trimming cost V 5 bases and J 4 bases, with 5 bases left between them. The CDR3 DNA follows: TGTGCCAGCAGCGCGGGAGAGACCCAGTACTTC. Translated, it gives CASSAGETQYF. Looking up the rest from reference TRBV14 and TRBJ2-5 gives the full variable domain: EAGVTQFPSHSVIEKGQTVTLRCDPISGHDNLYWYRRVMGKEIKFLLHFVKESKQDESGMPNNRFLAERTGGTYSTLKVQPAELEDSGVYFCASSAGETQYFGPGTRLLVL.

The chain uses TRBV7-3 and TRBJ1-6, with D possibly matching TRBD1 (5 bases). Germline CDR1 reads SGHTA; CDR2 reads FQGTGA. The V and J ends lost 2 bases and 6 bases respectively, with 11 bases between them. The CDR3 runs 15 residues. CDR3: CASSLRPGVNSPLHF. DNA of the CDR3: TGTGCCAGCAGCTTACGCCCGGGGGTTAATTCACCCCTCCACTTT.

This chain joins TRBV7-6 and TRBJ2-2; D gene uncertain. CDR1 and CDR2 from the germline V gene are SGHVS and FNYEAQ. Trimming removed 0 bases from V and 1 base from J, with 6 bases in between. CDR3 size: 15 residues. This CDR3 reads CASSLAARNTGELFF. The CDR3 DNA sequence: TGTGCCAGCAGCTTAGCGGCCAGGAACACCGGGGAGCTGTTTTTT.

The rearrangement links TRBV18 to TRBJ2-6; no firm D call. Trimming shortened V by 6 bases and J by 0 bases, and 9 bases separated the two germline ends. The germline V gene encodes CDR1 KGHSH and CDR2 LQKENI. CDR3 length equals 15 residues. The CDR3 region has the DNA TGTGCCAGCTCGGATCCAAGCTCTGGGGCCAACGTCCTGACTTTC. Translating gives CASSDPSSGANVLTF.

J is TRBJ2-7 and V is TRBV11-3; unclear D gene. The germline V gene has CDR1 SGHNT and CDR2 YENEEA. The CDR3 is 13 amino acids. The V gene lost 5 bases and the J gene lost 7 bases, with 15 bases spanning the gap. The CDR3 nucleotides are TGTGCCAGCAGCCTTTTGCCCTCGTTAGAGCAGTACTTC. Translated, it gives CASSLLPSLEQYF.

The CDR3 nucleotides read TGTGCCAGCAGCCAAGATCTGAGGGGAGAGACCCAGTACTTC. Its protein is CASSQDLRGETQYF. This chain connects TRBV14 to TRBJ2-5; possibly TRBD1 or TRBD2 for D (5 bases each). Germline V CDR1 and CDR2: SGHDN, FVKESK. V was cut by 0 bases and J by 4 bases, with 9 bases left in between. The CDR3 contains 14 residues. The full variable domain, in which reference TRBV14 and TRBJ2-5 provide the parts outside the CDR3, is EAGVTQFPSHSVIEKGQTVTLRCDPISGHDNLYWYRRVMGKEIKFLLHFVKESKQDESGMPNNRFLAERTGGTYSTLKVQPAELEDSGVYFCASSQDLRGETQYFGPGTRLLVL.

The chain links TRBV5-1 to TRBJ1-1; possible D gene TRBD1, 6 bases. The CDR3 runs 14 residues. Trimming shortened V by 5 bases and J by 3 bases, and 14 bases separated the two germline ends. Germline values: CDR1 SGHRS, CDR2 YFSETQ. CDR3 sequence reads: CASRGHHFDTEAFF. CDR3 sequence (DNA): TGCGCCAGCAGGGGACACCATTTTGACACTGAAGCTTTCTTT.

A single count supports this clone. This chain links TRBV6-6 with TRBJ1-6; a possible D gene is TRBD1 (6 bases). CDR1 MNHNY and CDR2 SVGAGI come from the germline V gene (reference sequence). This CDR3 has 12 residues. Trimming left V 1 base short and J 12 bases short, with 7 bases between. The CDR3: CASSYLGGPLHF. Here the CDR3 DNA reads TGTGCCAGCAGTTACTTAGGGGGACCCCTCCACTTT.